This section outlines one TCR beta chain sequence together with its context. With 3 bases clipped from V and 0 bases from J, the junction kept 6 bases outside the gene matches. Germline CDR1 is DFQATT and CDR2 is SNEGSKA (reference sequence). This CDR3 has 15 residues. The sample originates from a study of blood T cell repertoires in COVID-19. The assay was immunoSEQ multiplex PCR, and TCRdb's table has in-frame clones only and misses some. The sample includes around 130,000 clones, almost 85% seen only once; the top ten take about 13%. The receptor was derived from a human donor in a cohort sampled during active COVID-19. The source material was peripheral blood. The chain carries TRBV20-1 and TRBJ2-7; 9 nucleotides agree with TRBD2. Here the CDR3 DNA reads TGCAGTGCTAGTCTCGAGCGGGGGGACTCCTACGAGCAGTACTTC. Its translation: CSASLERGDSYEQYF.